The clone carrying this T cell receptor beta chain has just a few counts. Clones were read by immunoSEQ multiplex PCR, and TCRdb kept only the in-frame ones, dropping some. The sample holds about 160,000 clones, approximately 77% seen once. This specimen belongs to a study of cytotoxic CD8 clonotypes in ibrutinib-treated CLL. J gave up 2 bases and V 5 bases, and 3 bases lay outside the gene matches. There are 15 residues in the CDR3. Germline values: CDR1 SEHNR, CDR2 FQNEAQ (reference sequence). The TCR sequence derives from a human donor with chronic lymphocytic leukemia. The sequenced sample was PBMCs, obtained after 12 months of ibrutinib treatment. The rearrangement links TRBV7-9 to TRBJ1-4; 9 positions agree with TRBD1. CDR3 region: CASSPGQGTNEKLFF. The CDR3, as DNA: TGTGCCAGCAGCCCCGGACAGGGGACTAATGAAAAACTGTTTTTT.